This T cell receptor (beta chain) was captured by sequencing in a study of blood T cell repertoires in COVID-19. Across the whole study: The United States, Italy and Spain provided the acute and convalescent COVID-19 samples. T cells, B-cell-depleted T cells, or PBMCs provided the cDNA or gDNA that served as material.

The germline CDR1 and CDR2 sequences are SQVTM and ANQGSEA. Trimming left V 0 bases short and J 1 base short, with 12 bases between. The CDR3 is 15 amino acids. Authors' methods: Amplifying reference gene primers gave estimates of nucleated cell counts. The table came from immunoSEQ multiplex PCR; TCRdb's copy has only in-frame clones and leaves some out. D and trimming were read from the DNA, whereas the V and J calls and clone size are those reported in that table. The top ten hold around 2.9% of the sample, which has 200,000 to 250,000 clones, around 84% seen once. The rearrangement joins TRBV29-1 to TRBJ1-1; maybe TRBD1 (5 bases). This TCR came from a man in his fifties who had recovered from COVID-19. The sequenced sample was peripheral blood. CDR3 in amino acids: CSVEDDFGQNTEAFF. The CDR3 DNA reads as TGCAGCGTTGAAGACGATTTTGGACAGAACACTGAAGCTTTCTTT. Filled out from reference TRBV29-1 and TRBJ1-1, the complete variable domain reads SAVISQKPSRDICQRGTSLTIQCQVDSQVTMMFWYRQQPGQSLTLIATANQGSEATYESGFVIDKFPISRPNLTFSTLTVSNMSPEDSSIYLCSVEDDFGQNTEAFFGQGTRLTVV.